Listed here are 26 T cell receptor beta chains from one sample, sequenced in a study of blood T cells in healthy people across ages. Through a sample-barcoded 5' primer and a J-beta primer mix, a second PCR was run for about 7 to 12 cycles. TCRdb used MiXCR to reprocess the 5' RACE reads, holding one entry per CDR3 protein. The sample yields 650,000 to 1,000,000 distinct CDR3 sequences, around half seen once. Material: blood. The receptors were gathered from a man older than 75 in good health.

The chain couples TRBV4-3 to TRBJ1-2; perhaps TRBD1 as D (6 bases). The CDR3 is 16 amino acids. V lost 1 base, J lost 0 bases, and 12 bases lay in between. In germline, CDR1 is LGHNA, CDR2 YSLEER. DNA for the CDR3: TGCGCCAGCAGCCAAGTCGGGGGCATGACTAACTATGGCTACACCTTC. Translating gives CASSQVGGMTNYGYTF.

In its sample, this clonotype was seen a few times. This chain links TRBV5-1 with TRBJ1-3, with 8 nucleotides matching TRBD1. The CDR3 loop spans 15 amino acids. The germline V gene encodes CDR1 SGHRS and CDR2 YFSETQ. The trim removed 4 bases at V and 0 bases at J, leaving 3 bases unmatched. CDR3 residues: CASSAGTGSGNTIYF. CDR3 in DNA: TGCGCCAGCAGCGCCGGGACAGGCTCTGGAAACACCATATATTTT.

Notes on this clonotype: Just one base apart from a much larger clone, this may be a read error. The chain links TRBV7-2 to TRBJ1-2, with a tentative D call TRBD1 (6 bases). The CDR3 is made up of 13 amino acids. The germline V and J ends were trimmed by 4 bases and 7 bases, with 13 bases remaining between them. Germline CDR1 reads SGHTA; CDR2 reads FQGNSA. CDR3 DNA: TGTGCCAGCAGCTCCAACAGGGTCTCTGGCTACACCTTC. The encoded protein is CASSSNRVSGYTF.

J is TRBJ2-1 and V is TRBV29-1, with 7 bases matching TRBD2. Looked up from germline, CDR1 is SQVTM and CDR2 is ANQGSEA. V was clipped by 4 bases and J by 4 bases; unmatched bases: 10. This CDR3 has 15 residues. The CDR3 protein is CSVGGGSGKYNEQFF. The CDR3 bases are TGCAGCGTTGGGGGGGGTAGCGGCAAATACAATGAGCAGTTCTTC.

On this clonotype itself: Its ends do not fully match the called genes, so a read error is possible. The genes are TRBV5-1 and TRBJ2-7, with 9 nucleotides matching TRBD2. This CDR3 contains 15 residues. The germline V gene encodes CDR1 SGHRS and CDR2 YFSETQ. This CDR3 is CASSGSGGSSYEQYF. CDR3 DNA sequence: TGCGCCAGCAGCGGTAGCGGGGGCAGCTCCTATGAGCAGTACTTC.

This clonotype was detected only a few times. The V gene is TRBV12-3 or TRBV12-4, the J gene TRBJ2-6; unclear D gene. Trimming removed 3 bases at V and 0 bases at J, with 18 bases between. The CDR3 loop spans 19 amino acids. The CDR3 sequence: CASSFRRSVGPSGANVLTF. Here the CDR3 DNA reads TGTGCCAGCAGTTTCAGGCGTTCGGTAGGGCCCTCTGGGGCCAACGTCCTGACTTTC.

A remark on this clonotype: A much more abundant neighbour one base away suggests this may be a read error. The rearrangement uses TRBV12-3 or TRBV12-4 and TRBJ2-7; D perhaps matches TRBD2 (7 bases). The assigned J gene may be wrong: the sequence end matches TRBJ2-5 better. The CDR3 sequence is 15 residues long. The CDR3 region is CASSCGGGSKETQYF. As DNA, the CDR3 is TGTGCCAGCAGTTGCGGCGGGGGCTCTAAAGAGACCCAGTACTTC.

In this sample, this clonotype turned up a few times. The chain recombines TRBV27 with TRBJ1-2; 10 nucleotides align to TRBD1. Per the germline V gene, CDR1 is MNHEY and CDR2 is SMNVEV (reference sequence). Trimming at V came to 7 bases and at J to 5 bases, leaving 16 bases not matched to a gene. The CDR3 runs to 17 residues. The CDR3 reads CASTTRPGTGESYGYTF. CDR3 nucleotides: TGTGCCAGCACCACCCGCCCCGGGACAGGGGAATCTTATGGCTACACCTTC.

This clonotype showed up many times. This chain uses TRBV10-3 with TRBJ2-5; tentative D call: TRBD2 (5 bases). Germline CDR1 reads ENHRY; CDR2 reads SYGVKD. V was clipped by 4 bases and J by 1 base, with 10 bases between them. The CDR3 runs 14 residues. The CDR3 nucleotides read TGTGCCATCAGTGGCCGACTAAGCCAAGAGACCCAGTACTTC. Amino acid sequence: CAISGRLSQETQYF.

This clonotype is a singleton in its sample. The J gene is TRBJ2-1, the V gene TRBV5-1; D may be TRBD1 (6 bases). This CDR3 has 14 amino acids. Per the germline V gene, CDR1 is SGHRS and CDR2 is YFSETQ. Trimming took 4 bases from V and 9 from J, leaving 17 bases between them. CDR3 residues: CASSVAGASCEQFF. In nucleotides, the CDR3 is TGCGCCAGCAGCGTCGCAGGGGCATCATGTGAGCAGTTCTTC.

The DNA of the CDR3 is TGTGCTAGTGGTTTGGTATCTGGAGCAGGGAGCTACGAGCAGTACTTC. This encodes CASGLVSGAGSYEQYF. The chain recombines TRBV12-5 with TRBJ2-1; D assignment may be TRBD1 or TRBD2 (5 bases each). The tail of the sequence fits TRBJ2-7 better, so the J call may be wrong. Germline-derived CDR1 and CDR2 are LGHNT and FRNRAP. The CDR3 runs to 16 residues.

In its sample, this clonotype was seen a few times. The rearrangement links TRBV27 to TRBJ2-7; the match to TRBD1 covers 11 bases. Germline CDR1 MNHEY, CDR2 SMNVEV (reference sequence). There are 16 residues in the CDR3. After removal of 6 bases from V and 3 bases from J, the junction contained 10 bases not matched to a gene. This CDR3 is CASSLTSGTGGYEQYF. Written as DNA, the CDR3 is TGTGCCAGCAGCCTCACTTCCGGGACAGGGGGCTACGAGCAGTACTTC.

The CDR3 region is CASSYSATGKYEQYF. The CDR3 bases are TGTGCCAGCAGTTACTCGGCGACAGGGAAATACGAGCAGTACTTC. J is TRBJ2-5 and V is TRBV6-5, with 7 positions matching TRBD1. The J call may be faulty, since TRBJ2-7 better matches the DNA end. Germline assignment: CDR1 MNHEY and CDR2 SVGAGI. The length of the CDR3 is 15 residues.

This clonotype was picked up a small number of times. This chain links TRBV30 with TRBJ1-4, with D possibly matching TRBD1 (6 bases). CDR3 length: 14 residues. Germline-derived CDR1 and CDR2 are GTSNPN and SVGIG (reference sequence). V lost 5 bases and J lost 8, with 18 bases in between. CDR3 nucleotides: TGTGCCTGGGTACCCCGGGACACGGACGAAAAACTGTTTTTT. It yields the protein CAWVPRDTDEKLFF.

The rearrangement joins TRBV28 to TRBJ2-7; 7 bases match TRBD1. CDR3 length equals 14 residues. The germline V gene has CDR1 MDHEN and CDR2 SYDVKM. Germline trimming cut 10 bases from V and 3 bases from J; bases unmatched to any gene: 12. The CDR3, as DNA: TGTGCCACCAAAGAGGACAGGATTTACTACGAGCAGTACTTC. Translation gives CATKEDRIYYEQYF.

V is TRBV20-1 and J is TRBJ2-7; D may correspond to TRBD1 or TRBD2 (5 bases each). V was pared by 0 bases and J by 7 bases, with 19 bases between. Germline CDR1 is DFQATT and CDR2 is SNEGSKA (reference sequence). The CDR3 runs 15 residues. In DNA, the CDR3 is TGCAGTGCTAGAGATAGTCGGGGACCTTCGTATGAGCAGTACTTC. This sequence encodes CSARDSRGPSYEQYF.

In its sample, this clonotype was seen a few times. The chain carries TRBV7-2 and TRBJ2-3; 8 bases fit TRBD1. The CDR3 consists of 16 residues. CDR1 is SGHTA and CDR2 is FQGNSA in the germline V gene. With V trimmed by 7 bases and J by 4 bases, 13 bases remained unmatched. The CDR3 DNA follows: TGTGCCAGCACCCCGAACAGGGGGAGGCCCCCAGATACGCAGTATTTT. Translation gives CASTPNRGRPPDTQYF.

This clonotype was counted a few times. The genes are TRBV25-1 and TRBJ2-7; 9 bases line up with TRBD2. Germline V CDR1 and CDR2: MGHDK, SYGVNS. V was pared by 3 bases and J by 4 bases, with 7 bases of the junction left unmatched. The CDR3 totals 15 residues. Here the CDR3 DNA reads TGTGCCAGCAGTGAGCCGGGACTAGCTTCTTACGAGCAGTACTTC. It is translated as CASSEPGLASYEQYF.

The V call is TRBV29-1, the J call TRBJ2-6, with D uncertain. V shed 4 bases and J shed 0 bases, with 4 bases lying between them. CDR1 and CDR2 (germline): SQVTM, ANQGSEA. This CDR3 contains 13 residues. CDR3 sequence reads: CSVASSGANVLTF. CDR3 nucleotide sequence: TGCAGCGTTGCGTCCTCTGGGGCCAACGTCCTGACTTTC.

The chain couples TRBV20-1 to TRBJ2-1; 8 bases fit TRBD1. Judging by the DNA end, TRBJ2-7 fits better; the J call may be wrong. The CDR3 runs 15 residues. The V gene's germline CDR1 is DFQATT and CDR2 SNEGSKA (reference sequence). CDR3 amino acids: CSARSHQDRVPEQYF. CDR3 DNA sequence: TGCAGTGCTAGATCCCACCAGGACAGGGTACCCGAGCAGTACTTC.

About this clonotype: This could be a read error, since a much larger clone is one nucleotide away. V and J are TRBV4-3 and TRBJ1-5; a weak D match, TRBD1 (5 bases). The CDR3 covers 14 residues. Per germline, CDR1 LGHNA and CDR2 YSLEER. CDR3 sequence: CASSQDSGNQPRHF. DNA for the CDR3: TGCGCCAGCAGCCAAGATTCAGGGAATCAGCCCCGGCATTTT.

This chain joins TRBV7-2 and TRBJ2-5; 8 nucleotides line up with TRBD2. From germline, CDR1 is SGHTA and CDR2 FQGNSA. This CDR3 comprises 15 residues. Losses at the gene ends were 7 bases for V and 5 bases for J; bases not matched to a gene: 12. The CDR3 sequence: CASNKWAGGGETQYF. CDR3 sequence (DNA): TGTGCCAGCAACAAATGGGCGGGAGGTGGTGAGACCCAGTACTTC.

This clonotype was counted ten times or more. The rearrangement uses TRBV19 and TRBJ2-5; D ambiguous. Trimming removed 1 base from V and 2 bases from J, with 5 bases in between. The CDR3 runs to 13 residues. The germline V gene encodes CDR1 LNHDA and CDR2 SQIVND (reference sequence). Written as DNA, the CDR3 is TGTGCCAGTAGTATAGCGTTTCAAGAGACCCAGTACTTC. It encodes CASSIAFQETQYF.

V usage is TRBV29-1 and J usage is TRBJ2-5, with 9 bases fitting TRBD1. The CDR3 length is 13 residues. V gave up 0 bases and J gave up 11 bases; unmatched junction bases: 7. Germline V gives CDR1 SQVTM, CDR2 ANQGSEA. CDR3 loop: CSVEEATGGEQYF. The CDR3 bases are TGCAGCGTTGAAGAGGCGACAGGGGGTGAGCAGTACTTC.

The chain recombines TRBV20-1 with TRBJ2-7; D is unresolved. Matching the DNA end better, TRBJ2-5 makes the J call doubtful. Germline CDR1 reads DFQATT; CDR2 reads SNEGSKA (reference sequence). CDR3 size: 15 residues. DNA of the CDR3: TGCAGTGCTCTAACTGACAATGGGATCGCGGAGACCCAGTACTTC. Its protein product is CSALTDNGIAETQYF.

This clonotype was counted between two and nine times. The V and J genes are TRBV5-1 and TRBJ2-7; 8 bases are a match to TRBD1. The junction had 9 bases not matched to a gene; V was cut back by 4 bases and J by 6 bases. CDR3 length: 14 residues. Germline CDR1 SGHRS, CDR2 YFSETQ. The chain's CDR3 is CASSQQTGTGEQYF. The CDR3 bases are TGCGCCAGCAGCCAGCAGACAGGGACAGGCGAGCAGTACTTC.